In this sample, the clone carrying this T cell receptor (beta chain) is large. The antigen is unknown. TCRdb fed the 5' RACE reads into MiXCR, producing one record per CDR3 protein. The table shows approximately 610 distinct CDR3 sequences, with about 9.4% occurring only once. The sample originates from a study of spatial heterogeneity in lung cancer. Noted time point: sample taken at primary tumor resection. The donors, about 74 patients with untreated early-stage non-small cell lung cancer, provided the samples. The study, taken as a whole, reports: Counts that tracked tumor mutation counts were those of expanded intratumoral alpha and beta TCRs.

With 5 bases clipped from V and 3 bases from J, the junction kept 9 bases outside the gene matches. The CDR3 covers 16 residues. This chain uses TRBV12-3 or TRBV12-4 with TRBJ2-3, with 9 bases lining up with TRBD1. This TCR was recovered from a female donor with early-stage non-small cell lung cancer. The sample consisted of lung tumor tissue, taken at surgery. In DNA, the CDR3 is TGTGCCAGCAGTCCCGGGACAGGGTACGTTACAGATACGCAGTATTTT. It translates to CASSPGTGYVTDTQYF.